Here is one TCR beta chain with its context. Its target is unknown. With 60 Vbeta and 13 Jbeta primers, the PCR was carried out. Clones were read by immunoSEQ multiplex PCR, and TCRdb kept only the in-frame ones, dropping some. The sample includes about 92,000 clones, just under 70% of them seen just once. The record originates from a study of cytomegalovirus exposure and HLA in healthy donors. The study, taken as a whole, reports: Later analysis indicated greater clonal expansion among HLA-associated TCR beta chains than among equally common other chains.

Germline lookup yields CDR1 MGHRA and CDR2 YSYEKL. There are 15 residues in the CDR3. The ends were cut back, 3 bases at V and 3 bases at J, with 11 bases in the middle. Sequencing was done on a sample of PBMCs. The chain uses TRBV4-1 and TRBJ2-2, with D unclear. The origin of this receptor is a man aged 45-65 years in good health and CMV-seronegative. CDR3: CASSQARRDTGELFF. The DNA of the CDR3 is TGCGCCAGCAGCCAGGCACGGAGAGACACCGGGGAGCTGTTTTTT.